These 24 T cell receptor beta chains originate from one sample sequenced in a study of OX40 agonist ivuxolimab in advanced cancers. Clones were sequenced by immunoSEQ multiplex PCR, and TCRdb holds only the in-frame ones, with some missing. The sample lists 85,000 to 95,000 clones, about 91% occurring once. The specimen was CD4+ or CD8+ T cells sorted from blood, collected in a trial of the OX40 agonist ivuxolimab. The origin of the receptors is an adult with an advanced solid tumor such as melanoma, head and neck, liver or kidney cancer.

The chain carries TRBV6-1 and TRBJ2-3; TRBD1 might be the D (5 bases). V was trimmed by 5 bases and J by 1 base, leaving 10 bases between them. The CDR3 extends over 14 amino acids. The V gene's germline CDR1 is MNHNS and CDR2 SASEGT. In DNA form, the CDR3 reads TGTGCCAGCAGTCGTCTGACAGGCACAGATACGCAGTATTTT. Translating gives CASSRLTGTDTQYF.

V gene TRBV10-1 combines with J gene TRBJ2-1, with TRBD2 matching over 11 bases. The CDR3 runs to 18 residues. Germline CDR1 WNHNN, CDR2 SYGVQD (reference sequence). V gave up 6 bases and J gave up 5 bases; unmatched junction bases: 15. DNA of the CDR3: TGCGCCAGCAGGGCTTTGTTACGGGGACTAGCGGCTCACAATGAGCAGTTCTTC. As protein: CASRALLRGLAAHNEQFF.

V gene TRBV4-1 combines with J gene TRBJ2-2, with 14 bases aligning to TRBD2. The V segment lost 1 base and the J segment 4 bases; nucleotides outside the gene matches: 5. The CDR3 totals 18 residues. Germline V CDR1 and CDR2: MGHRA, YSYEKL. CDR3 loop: CASSQGGLAGVGTGELFF. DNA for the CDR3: TGCGCCAGCAGCCAAGGGGGACTAGCGGGAGTCGGCACCGGGGAGCTGTTTTTT.

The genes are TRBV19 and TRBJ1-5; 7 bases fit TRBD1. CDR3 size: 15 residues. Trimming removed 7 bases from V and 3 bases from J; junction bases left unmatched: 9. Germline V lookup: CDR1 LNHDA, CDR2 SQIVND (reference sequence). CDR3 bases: TGTGCCAGTAAGGGTGGAGACAGGGTCAATCAGCCCCAGCATTTT. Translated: CASKGGDRVNQPQHF.

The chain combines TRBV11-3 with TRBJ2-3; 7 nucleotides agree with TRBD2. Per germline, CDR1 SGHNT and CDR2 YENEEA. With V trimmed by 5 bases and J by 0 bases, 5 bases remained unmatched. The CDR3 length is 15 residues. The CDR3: CASSPTSVSTDTQYF. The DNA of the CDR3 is TGTGCCAGCAGCCCAACTAGCGTCAGCACAGATACGCAGTATTTT.

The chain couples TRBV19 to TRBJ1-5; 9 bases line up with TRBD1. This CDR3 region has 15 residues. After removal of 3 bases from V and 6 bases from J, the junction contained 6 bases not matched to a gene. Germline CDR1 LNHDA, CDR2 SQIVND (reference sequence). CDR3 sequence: CASSMGQGVVQPQHF. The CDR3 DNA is TGTGCCAGTAGTATGGGACAGGGAGTAGTTCAGCCCCAGCATTTT. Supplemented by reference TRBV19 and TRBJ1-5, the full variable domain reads DGGITQSPKYLFRKEGQNVTLSCEQNLNHDAMYWYRQDPGQGLRLIYYSQIVNDFQKGDIAEGYSVSREKKESFPLTVTSAQKNPTAFYLCASSMGQGVVQPQHFGDGTRLSIL.

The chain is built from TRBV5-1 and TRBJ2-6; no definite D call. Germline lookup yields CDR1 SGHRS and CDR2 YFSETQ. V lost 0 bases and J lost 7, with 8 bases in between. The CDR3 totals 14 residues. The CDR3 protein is CASSLGQVANVLTF. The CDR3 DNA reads TGCGCCAGCAGCTTGGGGCAAGTCGCCAACGTCCTGACTTTC.

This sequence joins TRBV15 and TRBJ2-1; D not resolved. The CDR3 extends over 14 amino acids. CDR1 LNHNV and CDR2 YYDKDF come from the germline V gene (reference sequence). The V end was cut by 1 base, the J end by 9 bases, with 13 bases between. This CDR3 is CATSRAMAITEQFF. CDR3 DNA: TGTGCCACCAGCAGAGCCATGGCCATCACTGAGCAGTTCTTC.

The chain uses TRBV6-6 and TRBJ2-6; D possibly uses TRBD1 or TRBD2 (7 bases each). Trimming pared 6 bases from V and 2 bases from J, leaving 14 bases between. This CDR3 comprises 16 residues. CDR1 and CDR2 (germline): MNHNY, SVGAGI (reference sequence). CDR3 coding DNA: TGTGCCAGCAGCCCCAGGGGGGGAGCTGGGGCCAACGTCCTGACTTTC. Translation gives CASSPRGGAGANVLTF.

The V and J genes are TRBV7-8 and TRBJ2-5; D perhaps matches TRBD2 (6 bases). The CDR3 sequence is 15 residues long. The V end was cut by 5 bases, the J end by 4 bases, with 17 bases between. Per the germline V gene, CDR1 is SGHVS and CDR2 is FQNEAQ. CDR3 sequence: CASSPSQGGIETQYF. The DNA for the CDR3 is TGTGCCAGCAGCCCCAGCCAGGGAGGCATAGAGACCCAGTACTTC.

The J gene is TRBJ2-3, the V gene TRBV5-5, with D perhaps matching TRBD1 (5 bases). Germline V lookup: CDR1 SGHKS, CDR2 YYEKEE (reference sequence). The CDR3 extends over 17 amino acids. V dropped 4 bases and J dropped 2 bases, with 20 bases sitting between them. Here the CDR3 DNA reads TGTGCCAGCAGCGGCGACATGGGGCTATTAATCACAGATACGCAGTATTTT. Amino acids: CASSGDMGLLITDTQYF.

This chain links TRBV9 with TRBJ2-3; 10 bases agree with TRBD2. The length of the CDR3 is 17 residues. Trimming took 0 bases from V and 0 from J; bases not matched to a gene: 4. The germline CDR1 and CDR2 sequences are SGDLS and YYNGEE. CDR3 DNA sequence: TGTGCCAGCAGCGTAGGACTAGCGGGCAAAAGCACAGATACGCAGTATTTT. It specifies CASSVGLAGKSTDTQYF.

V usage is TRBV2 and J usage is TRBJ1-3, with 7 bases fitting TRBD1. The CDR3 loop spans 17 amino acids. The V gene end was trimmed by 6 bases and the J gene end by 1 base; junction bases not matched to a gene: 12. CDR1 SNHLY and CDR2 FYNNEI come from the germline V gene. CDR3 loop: CASRPGQLSYSGNTIYF. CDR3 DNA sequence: TGTGCCAGCAGACCGGGACAGTTGAGTTATTCTGGAAACACCATATATTTT.

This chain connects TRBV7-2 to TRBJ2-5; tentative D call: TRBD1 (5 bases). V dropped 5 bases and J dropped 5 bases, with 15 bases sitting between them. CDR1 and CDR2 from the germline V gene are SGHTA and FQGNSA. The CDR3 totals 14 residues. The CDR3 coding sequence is TGTGCCAGCAGCCCTTTAGGGGCGGCGGAGACCCAGTACTTC. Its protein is CASSPLGAAETQYF.

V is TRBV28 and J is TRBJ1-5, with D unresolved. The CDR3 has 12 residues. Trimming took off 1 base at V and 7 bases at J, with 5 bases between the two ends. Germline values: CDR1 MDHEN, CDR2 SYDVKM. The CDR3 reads CASSLFLQPQHF. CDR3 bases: TGTGCCAGCAGTTTATTCTTACAGCCCCAGCATTTT.

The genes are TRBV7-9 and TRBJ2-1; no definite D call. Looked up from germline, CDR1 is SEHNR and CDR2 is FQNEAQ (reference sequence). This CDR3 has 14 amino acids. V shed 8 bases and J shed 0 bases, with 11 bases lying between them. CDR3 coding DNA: TGTGCCAGCTCCCTTTTGGGCTCCTACAATGAGCAGTTCTTC. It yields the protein CASSLLGSYNEQFF.

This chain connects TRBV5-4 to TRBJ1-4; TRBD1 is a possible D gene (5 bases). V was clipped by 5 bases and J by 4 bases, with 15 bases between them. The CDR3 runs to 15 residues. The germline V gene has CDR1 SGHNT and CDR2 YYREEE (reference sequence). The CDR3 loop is CASRAGIGSNEKLFF. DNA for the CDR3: TGTGCCAGCAGGGCAGGGATAGGGAGTAATGAAAAACTGTTTTTT. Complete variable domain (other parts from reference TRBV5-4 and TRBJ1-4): ETGVTQSPTHLIKTRGQQVTLRCSSQSGHNTVSWYQQALGQGPQFIFQYYREEENGRGNFPPRFSGLQFPNYSSELNVNALELDDSALYLCASRAGIGSNEKLFFGSGTQLSVL.

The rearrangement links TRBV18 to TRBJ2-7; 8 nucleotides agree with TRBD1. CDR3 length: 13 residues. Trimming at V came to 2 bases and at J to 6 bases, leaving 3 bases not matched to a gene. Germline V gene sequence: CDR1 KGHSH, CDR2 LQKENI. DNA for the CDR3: TGTGCCAGCTCACCAAGGGGGACAGGCGAGCAGTACTTC. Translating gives CASSPRGTGEQYF.

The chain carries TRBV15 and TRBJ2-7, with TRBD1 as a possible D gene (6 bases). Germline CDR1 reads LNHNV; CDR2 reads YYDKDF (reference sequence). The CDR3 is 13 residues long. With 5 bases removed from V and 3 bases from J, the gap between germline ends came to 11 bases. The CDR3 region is CATSFGQYYEQYF. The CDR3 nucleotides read TGTGCCACCAGCTTCGGACAGTACTACGAGCAGTACTTC.

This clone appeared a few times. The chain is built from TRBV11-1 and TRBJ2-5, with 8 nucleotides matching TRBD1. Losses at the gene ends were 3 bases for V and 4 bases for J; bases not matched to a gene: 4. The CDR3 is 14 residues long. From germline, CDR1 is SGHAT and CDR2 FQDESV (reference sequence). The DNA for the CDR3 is TGTGCCAGCAGCTTGGACAGGGCGTCAGAGACCCAGTACTTC. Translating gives CASSLDRASETQYF.

CDR3 protein: CATSSDRNNEQFF. The DNA of the CDR3 is TGTGCCACCAGCAGTGACAGAAACAATGAGCAGTTCTTC. The V and J genes are TRBV15 and TRBJ2-1; a possible D gene is TRBD1 (5 bases). The germline CDR1 and CDR2 sequences are LNHNV and YYDKDF (reference sequence). The CDR3 runs to 13 residues. V was clipped by 3 bases and J by 5 bases, with 8 bases between them.

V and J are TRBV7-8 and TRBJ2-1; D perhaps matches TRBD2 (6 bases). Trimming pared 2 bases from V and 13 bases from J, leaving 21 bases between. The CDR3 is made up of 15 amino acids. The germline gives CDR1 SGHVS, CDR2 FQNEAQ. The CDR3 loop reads CASSLLTGSSRQQFF. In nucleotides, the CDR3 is TGTGCCAGCAGCTTACTAACCGGGAGCTCCCGTCAACAGTTCTTC.

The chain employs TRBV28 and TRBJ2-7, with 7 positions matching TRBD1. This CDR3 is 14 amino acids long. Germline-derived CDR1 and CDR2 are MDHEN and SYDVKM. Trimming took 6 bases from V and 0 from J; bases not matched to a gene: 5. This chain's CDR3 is CASRSDRVSYEQYF. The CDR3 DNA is TGTGCCAGCAGATCCGACAGGGTCTCCTACGAGCAGTACTTC.

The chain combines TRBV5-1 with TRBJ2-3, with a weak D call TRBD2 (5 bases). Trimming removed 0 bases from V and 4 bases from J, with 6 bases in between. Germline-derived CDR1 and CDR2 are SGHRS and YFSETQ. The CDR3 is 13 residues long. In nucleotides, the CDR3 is TGCGCCAGCAGCTTGGGAGGGCCAGATACGCAGTATTTT. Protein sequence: CASSLGGPDTQYF.